Presented here are 15 T cell receptor beta chains from one specimen sequenced in a study of shared clonotypes between healthy human individuals. Measured with immunoSEQ multiplex PCR; TCRdb has only the in-frame clones, and not every one. The sample has 950,000 to 1,300,000 clones, approximately 72% seen once. Sequenced input: memory CD4+ T cells sorted from blood. Subset of the sample: CD45RA-negative fraction. These receptors originate from a man between 18 and 35 years old in good health.

As DNA, the CDR3 is TGTGCCAGTAGTATAGATGGGTCCAGGAACGAGCAGTACTTC. As protein: CASSIDGSRNEQYF. The chain couples TRBV19 to TRBJ2-7, with D uncertain. The CDR3 has 14 residues. Per the germline V gene, CDR1 is LNHDA and CDR2 is SQIVND (reference sequence). The ends were cut back, 0 bases at V and 5 bases at J, with 11 bases in the middle.

This chain connects TRBV19 to TRBJ2-3, with 13 positions matching TRBD2. The V gene end was trimmed by 5 bases and the J gene end by 6 bases; junction bases not matched to a gene: 2. CDR3 length: 14 residues. Germline CDR1 reads LNHDA; CDR2 reads SQIVND (reference sequence). CDR3 sequence: CASSSLAGGDTQYF. In DNA, the CDR3 is TGTGCCAGTAGTTCACTAGCGGGAGGGGATACGCAGTATTTT.

The chain is built from TRBV10-3 and TRBJ2-3, with 9 bases that match TRBD2. Germline loops: CDR1 ENHRY, CDR2 SYGVKD. Losses at the gene ends were 3 bases for V and 5 bases for J; bases not matched to a gene: 9. This CDR3 is 16 amino acids long. The CDR3 DNA sequence: TGTGCCATCAGTGAAAACCAGCGGGGGGTTGTAGATACGCAGTATTTT. It codes for CAISENQRGVVDTQYF.

This clone was detected ten times or more. This same CDR3 is encoded by further DNA sequences in the sample. The rearrangement joins TRBV5-5 to TRBJ1-1; possibly TRBD1 for D (6 bases). CDR3 size: 14 residues. Germline values: CDR1 SGHKS, CDR2 YYEKEE (reference sequence). The V and J ends lost 0 bases and 1 base respectively, with 7 bases between them. The CDR3 DNA sequence: TGTGCCAGCAGCTTGGACAGGGCGAACACTGAAGCTTTCTTT. Translating gives CASSLDRANTEAFF.

This clone was seen a single time. The chain uses TRBV29-1 and TRBJ2-7; weak D call: TRBD2 (6 bases). Germline lookup yields CDR1 SQVTM and CDR2 ANQGSEA. V was trimmed by 7 bases and J by 4 bases, leaving 11 bases between them. The CDR3 covers 11 residues. The DNA of the CDR3 is TGCAGCGGGACGGGAGATTACGAGCAGTACTTC. Its translation: CSGTGDYEQYF.

The chain joins TRBV5-1 to TRBJ2-7; D gene ambiguous. This CDR3 is built from 13 residues. From germline, CDR1 is SGHRS and CDR2 YFSETQ. Trimming removed 3 bases at V and 5 bases at J, with 12 bases between. CDR3 in amino acids: CASSSAWLDEQYF. In DNA, the CDR3 is TGCGCCAGCAGCTCTGCTTGGCTTGACGAGCAGTACTTC.

V usage is TRBV7-8 and J usage is TRBJ2-7; 8 nucleotides align to TRBD1. Per germline, CDR1 SGHVS and CDR2 FQNEAQ. This CDR3 is built from 15 residues. Germline trimming cut 0 bases from V and 9 bases from J; bases unmatched to any gene: 10. CDR3: CASSLAGTGGSGQYF. Here the CDR3 DNA reads TGTGCCAGCAGCTTAGCCGGGACAGGCGGGTCCGGGCAGTACTTC.

The chain has TRBV30 and TRBJ2-2; no reliable D call. The CDR3 is 14 residues long. The V gene lost 2 bases and the J gene lost 4 bases, with 11 bases spanning the gap. The germline CDR1 and CDR2 sequences are GTSNPN and SVGIG (reference sequence). The DNA for the CDR3 is TGTGCCTGGAGTTTCGGTAGCCGCACCGGGGAGCTGTTTTTT. This sequence encodes CAWSFGSRTGELFF.

This clone has more than one count but fewer than ten. This chain joins TRBV27 and TRBJ1-5, with D unresolved. The ends were cut back, 6 bases at V and 0 bases at J, with 6 bases in the middle. The germline V gene encodes CDR1 MNHEY and CDR2 SMNVEV (reference sequence). This CDR3 is built from 13 residues. CDR3 coding DNA: TGTGCCAGCAGCCGATATAGCAATCAGCCCCAGCATTTT. Its protein product is CASSRYSNQPQHF.

V and J are TRBV11-1 and TRBJ2-1, with D uncertain. Germline V gives CDR1 SGHAT, CDR2 FQDESV (reference sequence). The CDR3 spans 14 residues. Trimming removed 1 base at V and 1 base at J, with 5 bases between. Here the CDR3 reads CASSLESSYNEQFF. The CDR3 nucleotides read TGTGCCAGCAGCTTAGAATCTTCCTACAATGAGCAGTTCTTC. The entire variable domain, with the rest obtained from reference TRBV11-1 and TRBJ2-1, is as follows: EAEVAQSPRYKITEKSQAVAFWCDPISGHATLYWYRQILGQGPELLVQFQDESVVDDSQLPKDRFSAERLKGVDSTLKIQPAELGDSAMYLCASSLESSYNEQFFGPGTRLTVL.

The chain carries TRBV4-3 and TRBJ2-7; D is possibly TRBD1 (7 bases). The V end lost 3 bases, the J end lost 4 bases, and 16 bases lay between the germline ends. The CDR3 runs to 15 residues. The V gene's germline CDR1 is LGHNA and CDR2 YSLEER. This chain's CDR3 is CASSQGRQGLYEQYF. The CDR3 DNA reads TGCGCCAGCAGCCAGGGGAGACAGGGACTTTACGAGCAGTACTTC.

The chain couples TRBV19 to TRBJ1-4; 12 bases align to TRBD1. Germline V gene sequence: CDR1 LNHDA, CDR2 SQIVND (reference sequence). Losses at the gene ends were 6 bases for V and 10 bases for J; bases not matched to a gene: 12. This CDR3 is built from 16 residues. CDR3 coding DNA: TGTGCCAGTAGAGGGACAGGGGGCTCTAACGGAGGAAAACTGTTTTTT. Translating it yields CASRGTGGSNGGKLFF.

This chain links TRBV19 with TRBJ2-3; 7 bases align to TRBD2. The CDR3 has 13 residues. Trimming took 6 bases from V and 9 from J; bases not matched to a gene: 9. From germline, CDR1 is LNHDA and CDR2 SQIVND (reference sequence). The CDR3 nucleotides read TGTGCCAGTAGCCGAATACCGGGAGGAACGCAGTATTTT. Its protein product is CASSRIPGGTQYF.

For this clone: The same CDR3 can be traced to other DNA sequences in this sample. This chain uses TRBV9 with TRBJ1-5; D perhaps matches TRBD1 (5 bases). The CDR3 has 15 residues. V was cut by 0 bases and J by 1 base, with 8 bases left in between. Germline CDR1 and CDR2: SGDLS and YYNGEE. Written as DNA, the CDR3 is TGTGCCAGCAGCGTAGGAGGGACGAGCAATCAGCCCCAGCATTTT. Protein product: CASSVGGTSNQPQHF. Drawing the rest from reference TRBV9 and TRBJ1-5, the complete variable domain is DSGVTQTPKHLITATGQRVTLRCSPRSGDLSVYWYQQSLDQGLQFLIQYYNGEERAKGNILERFSAQQFPDLHSELNLSSLELGDSALYFCASSVGGTSNQPQHFGDGTRLSIL.

This clone showed up just a few times. One junction end does not reproduce the germline sequence, and a read error may be involved. This chain joins TRBV6-5 and TRBJ2-2; the D gene could be TRBD1 or TRBD2 (5 bases each). The germline V gene has CDR1 MNHEY and CDR2 SVGAGI. This CDR3 has 16 amino acids. The CDR3 region is CASSSPTDSEHRGAVF. The CDR3 bases are TGTGCCAGCAGTTCCCCGACAGATTCTGAACACCGGGGAGCTGTTTTT.